The rows below give T cell receptor beta chains drawn from one sample of a study of T cells in Graves' hyperthyroidism and ophthalmopathy. TCRdb passed the multiplex PCR reads through MiXCR, listing each CDR3 protein once. The table has roughly 510,000 distinct CDR3 sequences, roughly 45% seen once. Sample: peripheral blood or thyroid tissue (not recorded which). The receptor source for this set is an adult woman with Graves' disease, either hyperthyroidism or ophthalmopathy (not recorded which). Each CDR3 is given with its conserved first and last residue. D genes are given only for firm matches. Only part of the rows carry a size: once, few, many, or a class if the clone is expanded.

d_call	clone_size	j_call	v_call	cdr3_nt	cdr3_aa
TRBD1	-	TRBJ2-7	TRBV5-1	TGCGCCAGCAGCCCTGAGGGGGCGGATTCCTACGAGCAGTACTTC	CASSPEGADSYEQYF
-	many	TRBJ2-5	TRBV19	TGTGCCAGTAGCCAAACTAGCATCGATCGGACCCAGTACTTC	CASSQTSIDRTQYF
-	-	TRBJ2-7	TRBV11-1	TGTGCCAGCAGCCCCCGATTCGGGGATTCCTACGAGCAGTACTTC	CASSPRFGDSYEQYF
-	-	TRBJ2-5	TRBV6-2/TRBV6-3	TGTGCCAGCAGTCGGACTGGTTATAGCAATCAGCCCCAGTACTTC	CASSRTGYSNQPQYF
TRBD1	-	TRBJ1-2	TRBV29-1	TGCAGCGTTGGGGACAGGCGGGCCTTC	CSVGDRRAF
-	many	TRBJ1-2	TRBV5-1	TGCGCCAGCAGCTCGGGCCAGGGAGTGAGGGGCTACACCTTC	CASSSGQGVRGYTF
-	few	TRBJ1-2	TRBV7-2	TGTGCCAGCAGCTTAGCGCGGCGGGGGGACGGGAGCTACACCTTC	CASSLARRGDGSYTF
-	-	TRBJ1-2	TRBV3-1	TGTGCCAGCAGCCAACGCCCGGGACCTATTAACTATGGCTACACCTTC	CASSQRPGPINYGYTF
-	once	TRBJ1-2	TRBV19	TGTGCCAGTAGTATTGGCAGGGATAACTATGGCTACACCTTC	CASSIGRDNYGYTF
-	-	TRBJ1-3	TRBV9	TGTGCCAGCAGCGTAGGTCGGGAACCTGGAAACACCATATATTTT	CASSVGREPGNTIYF
TRBD2	few	TRBJ2-3	TRBV20-1	TGCAGTGCTAGTATGGGCGGGAGTGCCCGGGATACGCAGTATTTT	CSASMGGSARDTQYF
-	-	TRBJ1-4	TRBV20-1	TGCAGTGCTAGAGCACAGCCGGGGGCCGGAAAACTGTTTTTT	CSARAQPGAGKLFF
-	-	TRBJ1-2	TRBV7-2	TGTGCCAGCAGCTTTTGGGGAGACTATGGCTACACCTTC	CASSFWGDYGYTF
-	few	TRBJ2-7	TRBV27	TGTGCCAGCAGTCGTGCGGGACTGGGCGACTACGAGCAGTACTTC	CASSRAGLGDYEQYF
-	-	TRBJ1-5	TRBV6-1	TGTGCCAGCAGTGAACGTTCCCCAGGGATTAGCAATCAGCCCCAGCATTTT	CASSERSPGISNQPQHF
-	-	TRBJ1-2	TRBV20-1	TGCAGTGCCCCATTGCAGGGCGACGATGGCTACACCTTC	CSAPLQGDDGYTF
TRBD1	-	TRBJ2-7	TRBV3-1	TGTGCCAGCAGCCACAACAGGGGGGCCTACGAGCAGTACTTC	CASSHNRGAYEQYF
TRBD2	many	TRBJ2-5	TRBV19	TGTGCCAGTAGTACGGTTAGCGGGAGTGGAGAGACCCAGTACTTC	CASSTVSGSGETQYF
-	-	TRBJ2-7	TRBV4-1	TGCGCCAGCAGCCAAGAATCTGAGGACTACGAGCAGTACTTC	CASSQESEDYEQYF
-	-	TRBJ2-3	TRBV7-3	TGTGCCAGCAGCTTATCTACGGGGGCAGCAGATACGCAGTATTTT	CASSLSTGAADTQYF
-	once	TRBJ1-1	TRBV29-1	TGCAGCTCCCGGTCGGCCCAAACTGAAGCTTTCTTT	CSSRSAQTEAFF
TRBD2	-	TRBJ2-7	TRBV11-2	TGTGCCAGCAGCTTAGGGGGAGCGGGAGAGGCTACCGAGCAGTACTTC	CASSLGGAGEATEQYF
-	-	TRBJ1-1	TRBV15	TGTGCCACCAGCAGTAGAAGGATTGCGGTGAACACTGAAGCTTTCTTT	CATSSRRIAVNTEAFF
TRBD1	many	TRBJ1-6	TRBV19	TGTGCCAGTAGCGGTGAGGACAGGGGGCATTCACCCCTCCACTTT	CASSGEDRGHSPLHF
-	many	TRBJ1-2	TRBV20-1	TGCAGTGCTAGCGGTGAAAGTCCCTTTGGTGGCTACACCTTC	CSASGESPFGGYTF
TRBD1	few	TRBJ1-5	TRBV6-4	TGTGCCAGCAGTGACTGGGACAGTAGCAATCAGCCCCAGCATTTT	CASSDWDSSNQPQHF
-	-	TRBJ2-6	TRBV11-1	TGTGCCAGCAGCCACCGGGACTTTCTATGCTCTGGGGCCAACGTCCTGACTTTC	CASSHRDFLCSGANVLTF
-	few	TRBJ1-1	TRBV7-9	TGTGCCAGCTTCGGCCCGGCGGGCACTGAAGCTTTCTTT	CASFGPAGTEAFF
TRBD1	-	TRBJ2-3	TRBV29-1	TGCAGCGCTGGACAGGAGCACACAGATACGCAGTATTTT	CSAGQEHTDTQYF
TRBD1	many	TRBJ1-3	TRBV9	TGTGCCAGCAGCGGAATGGGACAGATCTCTGGAAACACCATATATTTT	CASSGMGQISGNTIYF
TRBD1	-	TRBJ1-4	TRBV7-6	TGTGCCAGCAGCTTAGCCGAAACAGGGGCTCATGAAAAACTGTTTTTT	CASSLAETGAHEKLFF
TRBD2	-	TRBJ2-4	TRBV29-1	TGCAGCGGTTTCAGCGGGAGGGGCAAAAACATTCAGTACTTC	CSGFSGRGKNIQYF
-	-	TRBJ2-7	TRBV28	TGTGCCAGCAGTTTCTACAGGCCTGCCAGCTCCTACGAGCAGTACTTC	CASSFYRPASSYEQYF
TRBD2	-	TRBJ2-7	TRBV6-5	TGTGCCAGCAGCCCCGGGGGGGGAGGGAGTTACGAGCAGTACTTC	CASSPGGGGSYEQYF
-	-	TRBJ2-5	TRBV7-2	TGTGCCAGCAGGCCGGGTTTCCAAGAGACCCAGTACTTC	CASRPGFQETQYF
TRBD1	few	TRBJ1-2	TRBV29-1	TGCAGCGTGGAAGGACAGGTTCGAGCTAACTATGGCTACACCTTC	CSVEGQVRANYGYTF
-	-	TRBJ1-4	TRBV10-3	TGTGCCAGCAGTAACCATCCGGCTAATGAAAAACTGTTTTTT	CASSNHPANEKLFF
TRBD2	-	TRBJ2-2	TRBV20-1	TGCAGTGCTCTCCCTAGCGGGGCGAACACCGGGGAGCTGTTTTTT	CSALPSGANTGELFF
-	once	TRBJ1-6	TRBV14	TGTGCCAGCAGCCAAGAAGGAGGGCCCCTCCACTTT	CASSQEGGPLHF
-	few	TRBJ1-2	TRBV30	TGTGCCTGGAGTGGAATACAGGGACGCCAGGGTGGCTACACCTTC	CAWSGIQGRQGGYTF
TRBD1	-	TRBJ1-2	TRBV29-1	TGCAGCGTTGGGTCGGCGGGACAGACCTATGGCTACACCTTC	CSVGSAGQTYGYTF
-	many	TRBJ1-2	TRBV14	TGTGCCAGCAGCCAATACGGGGGGGACGGCTACACCTTC	CASSQYGGDGYTF
-	-	TRBJ1-3	TRBV7-2	TGTGCCAGCAGCTTCAGGGGCACTGGAAACACCATATATTTT	CASSFRGTGNTIYF
TRBD1	once	TRBJ2-5	TRBV15	TGTGCCACCAGCACGAGGACAGGTCTGGTACAGACCCAGTACTTC	CATSTRTGLVQTQYF
-	-	TRBJ1-3	TRBV9	TGTGCCAGCAGCCAAATGGAGACAGGACCCTCGACTGGAAACACCATATATTTT	CASSQMETGPSTGNTIYF
-	many	TRBJ1-5	TRBV2	TGTGCCAGCAGCGAGGGACAAGGGGACCAGCCCCAGCATTTT	CASSEGQGDQPQHF